These 24 T cell receptor beta chains were sequenced from one sample in a study of PD-1 blockade in classical Hodgkin lymphoma. Profiling relied on immunoSEQ multiplex PCR, and the TCRdb table lists in-frame clones only, not all of them. The profile shows about 27,000 clones, over 55% of them singletons. The time point denotes: cycle 4 day 1 (C4D1), after 5 to 7 weeks of nivolumab. All the patients suffered relapse after autologous stem cell transplantation, and brentuximab vedotin exposure differed. The source material was peripheral blood mononuclear cells (PBMCs), sampled before the fourth cycle of nivolumab. The receptors derive from a human donor with classical Hodgkin lymphoma.

The DNA for the CDR3 is TGTGCCAGCAGCTTAGGAGTAGACTACTCGACAGGGAGGGGGACCCAGTACTTC. Its protein product is CASSLGVDYSTGRGTQYF. The J gene is TRBJ2-5, the V gene TRBV11-1; possibly TRBD1 or TRBD2 for D (7 bases each). Germline CDR1 reads SGHAT; CDR2 reads FQDESV (reference sequence). V lost 1 base, J lost 7 bases, and 25 bases lay in between. The CDR3 loop spans 18 amino acids.

Here the CDR3 reads CASSPVVDEQFF. CDR3 coding DNA: TGTGCCAGCTCCCCCGTGGTAGATGAGCAGTTCTTC. This chain joins TRBV18 and TRBJ2-1; D is unclear. Germline-derived CDR1 and CDR2 are KGHSH and LQKENI. There are 12 residues in the CDR3. The V and J ends lost 6 bases and 8 bases respectively, with 11 bases between them.

The chain couples TRBV28 to TRBJ2-1; 9 nucleotides agree with TRBD1. The CDR3 is 14 residues long. The germline V gene has CDR1 MDHEN and CDR2 SYDVKM. Trimming removed 7 bases from V and 4 bases from J; junction bases left unmatched: 5. CDR3 residues: CASTVTGGYNEQFF. The CDR3 DNA sequence: TGTGCCAGCACTGTGACAGGGGGGTACAATGAGCAGTTCTTC.

The rearrangement uses TRBV7-8 and TRBJ1-2, with 8 bases lining up with TRBD1. Losses at the gene ends were 0 bases for V and 4 bases for J; bases not matched to a gene: 13. Germline CDR1 SGHVS, CDR2 FQNEAQ. This CDR3 has 18 residues. CDR3 region: CASSLARVRGRGGYGYTF. The DNA of the CDR3 is TGTGCCAGCAGCTTAGCGAGAGTCAGGGGGCGCGGTGGCTATGGCTACACCTTC.

This clone was found once. One end of the junction fails to match germline, which may point to a read error. The chain uses TRBV13 and TRBJ2-3; no firm D call. This CDR3 is built from 12 residues. CDR1 and CDR2 from the germline V gene are PRHDT and FYEKMQ (reference sequence). CDR3: CASSLGTDTQYF. As DNA, the CDR3 is TGTGCCAGCAGCCTAGGCACAGATACGCAGTATTTT.

V and J are TRBV9 and TRBJ1-1; a possible D gene is TRBD1 (6 bases). This CDR3 spans 18 amino acids. The V end was cut by 4 bases, the J end by 1 base, with 23 bases between. The V gene's germline CDR1 is SGDLS and CDR2 YYNGEE. CDR3 nucleotide sequence: TGTGCCAGCAGCCACGGACAGACAGAGGCTAGAGAGAACACTGAAGCTTTCTTT. Translated, it gives CASSHGQTEARENTEAFF.

This clone occurred a few times. This rearrangement joins TRBV19 to TRBJ2-3; 11 nucleotides align to TRBD2. CDR3 length: 16 amino acids. The V gene's germline CDR1 is LNHDA and CDR2 SQIVND (reference sequence). With V trimmed by 9 bases and J by 2 bases, 10 bases remained unmatched. The CDR3 loop is CASRGLAVPYTDTQYF. Written as DNA, the CDR3 is TGTGCCAGCCGGGGACTAGCGGTCCCATACACAGATACGCAGTATTTT.

This clone has more than one count but fewer than ten. V and J are TRBV7-9 and TRBJ2-1; TRBD2 agrees at 13 bases. CDR3 length: 15 residues. Germline V gene sequence: CDR1 SEHNR, CDR2 FQNEAQ (reference sequence). Trimming cost V 5 bases and J 7 bases; bases outside gene matches: 5. Here the CDR3 reads CASSLTSGRQNEQFF. The CDR3, as DNA: TGTGCCAGCAGCCTGACTAGCGGGAGGCAAAATGAGCAGTTCTTC.

The chain carries TRBV7-9 and TRBJ2-1; TRBD1 is a possible D gene (5 bases). CDR1 SEHNR and CDR2 FQNEAQ come from the germline V gene (reference sequence). This CDR3 region has 19 residues. Trimming cost V 4 bases and J 2 bases, with 24 bases left between them. The CDR3 DNA follows: TGTGCCAGCAGCTCTCAAGACAGAAGAAGGGTTCTAACCTACAATGAGCAGTTCTTC. Translating it yields CASSSQDRRRVLTYNEQFF.

The CDR3 spells CASSARLQETQYF. As DNA, the CDR3 is TGTGCCAGCAGCGCCCGACTACAAGAGACCCAGTACTTC. The V gene is TRBV5-4, the J gene TRBJ2-5, with a possible D match to TRBD2 (5 bases). Germline V CDR1 and CDR2: SGHNT, YYREEE (reference sequence). V dropped 4 bases and J dropped 2 bases, with 9 bases sitting between them. There are 13 residues in the CDR3.

This chain links TRBV19 with TRBJ1-1; TRBD1 agrees at 7 bases. This CDR3 is 14 amino acids long. Germline trimming cut 6 bases from V and 6 bases from J; bases unmatched to any gene: 10. Germline CDR1 reads LNHDA; CDR2 reads SQIVND (reference sequence). CDR3 in DNA: TGTGCCAGTAGGTCCGGGACAGCCTCCTCTGAAGCTTTCTTT. Protein sequence: CASRSGTASSEAFF.

The rearrangement uses TRBV6-5 and TRBJ1-1, with TRBD1 as a possible D gene (5 bases). CDR1 and CDR2 from the germline V gene are MNHEY and SVGAGI. V was clipped by 0 bases and J by 4 bases, with 12 bases between them. This CDR3 has 15 residues. The CDR3 loop reads CASSYSGTSTTEAFF. As DNA, the CDR3 is TGTGCCAGCAGTTACTCGGGGACCTCCACCACTGAAGCTTTCTTT.

The chain uses TRBV2 and TRBJ2-7; 7 nucleotides align to TRBD2. This CDR3 comprises 13 residues. Germline V lookup: CDR1 SNHLY, CDR2 FYNNEI. V gave up 5 bases and J gave up 4 bases; unmatched junction bases: 5. CDR3 loop: CASSLGGGYEQYF. CDR3 DNA: TGTGCCAGCAGTCTTGGCGGGGGATACGAGCAGTACTTC.

As DNA, the CDR3 is TGTGCCAGTAGGGGGACCCCCACCCCCGGGGCCAACGTCCTGACTTTC. This sequence encodes CASRGTPTPGANVLTF. The rearrangement joins TRBV19 to TRBJ2-6; tentatively, D is TRBD1 or TRBD2 (5 bases each). Germline CDR1 reads LNHDA; CDR2 reads SQIVND (reference sequence). Between the trimmed V and J ends, which lost 6 bases and 4 bases, there was a span of 16 bases. The CDR3 length is 16 residues. Variable domain in full (rest from reference TRBV19 and TRBJ2-6): DGGITQSPKYLFRKEGQNVTLSCEQNLNHDAMYWYRQDPGQGLRLIYYSQIVNDFQKGDIAEGYSVSREKKESFPLTVTSAQKNPTAFYLCASRGTPTPGANVLTFGAGSRLTVL.

Here the CDR3 reads CASSFLGNEQFF. CDR3 nucleotides: TGTGCCAGCAGCTTTTTGGGAAATGAGCAGTTCTTC. This sequence joins TRBV11-2 and TRBJ2-1; D gene uncertain. Per the germline V gene, CDR1 is SGHAT and CDR2 is FQNNGV. Trimming shortened V by 3 bases and J by 7 bases, and 7 bases separated the two germline ends. The CDR3 is 12 residues long.

CDR3 coding DNA: TGCGCCAGCACCGACCCGGGACAGGGTATTGCATACGGCTACACCTTC. As protein: CASTDPGQGIAYGYTF. V usage is TRBV5-1 and J usage is TRBJ1-2, with 9 bases that match TRBD1. This CDR3 contains 16 residues. V lost 6 bases, J lost 8 bases, and 17 bases stayed unmatched. Germline CDR1 reads SGHRS; CDR2 reads YFSETQ.

CDR3 sequence reads: CASALWLAGGNEQFF. The CDR3 DNA sequence: TGTGCCAGCGCCCTCTGGCTAGCGGGAGGGAATGAGCAGTTCTTC. V gene TRBV27 combines with J gene TRBJ2-1, with 12 bases fitting TRBD2. Germline-derived CDR1 and CDR2 are MNHEY and SMNVEV (reference sequence). V trimming: 8 bases; J trimming: 7 bases; junction bases outside the gene matches: 9. The CDR3 totals 15 residues.

The V and J genes are TRBV27 and TRBJ2-7, with 8 bases fitting TRBD1. J was trimmed by 5 bases and V by 6 bases; bases with no gene match: 9. CDR1 is MNHEY and CDR2 is SMNVEV in the germline V gene (reference sequence). The CDR3 covers 14 residues. CDR3 sequence: CASRTLGQGHEQYF. The CDR3 DNA follows: TGTGCCAGCAGAACACTCGGACAGGGCCACGAGCAGTACTTC.

J is TRBJ2-5 and V is TRBV19; 11 nucleotides align to TRBD2. Germline CDR1 reads LNHDA; CDR2 reads SQIVND (reference sequence). The V segment lost 4 bases and the J segment 3 bases; nucleotides outside the gene matches: 13. CDR3 length: 18 amino acids. The CDR3 region has the DNA TGTGCCAGTAGTACCTCATCCCGTTCGACTAGCGGGAAAGAGACCCAGTACTTC. It specifies CASSTSSRSTSGKETQYF.

The chain employs TRBV6-6 and TRBJ1-3, with D uncertain. The length of the CDR3 is 14 residues. Germline V gene data show CDR1 as MNHNY and CDR2 as SVGAGI (reference sequence). The V end was cut by 1 base, the J end by 3 bases, with 7 bases between. CDR3 nucleotides: TGTGCCAGCAGTTACTTGGGGTTTGGAAACACCATATATTTT. This encodes CASSYLGFGNTIYF.

This chain connects TRBV11-1 to TRBJ1-4; maybe TRBD1 (6 bases). Trimming left V 5 bases short and J 5 bases short, with 9 bases between. Germline V gives CDR1 SGHAT, CDR2 FQDESV (reference sequence). CDR3 size: 13 residues. DNA of the CDR3: TGTGCCAGCAGCGACAGGTACAATGAAAAACTGTTTTTT. Protein sequence: CASSDRYNEKLFF. Combining the CDR3 with reference TRBV11-1 and TRBJ1-4 gives the whole variable domain EAEVAQSPRYKITEKSQAVAFWCDPISGHATLYWYRQILGQGPELLVQFQDESVVDDSQLPKDRFSAERLKGVDSTLKIQPAELGDSAMYLCASSDRYNEKLFFGSGTQLSVL.

CDR3 loop: CASSSGQGSVYEQYF. In DNA form, the CDR3 reads TGTGCCAGCAGTTCCGGACAGGGAAGCGTCTACGAGCAGTACTTC. The chain carries TRBV28 and TRBJ2-7; TRBD1 aligns across 8 bases. The germline V gene has CDR1 MDHEN and CDR2 SYDVKM. V lost 4 bases and J lost 3; bases outside the gene matches: 8. This CDR3 has 15 amino acids.

Remarks on this clone: The sample carries other DNA sequences with the same CDR3. The V and J genes are TRBV9 and TRBJ2-5; 7 bases are a match to TRBD2. This CDR3 has 14 amino acids. The germline CDR1 and CDR2 sequences are SGDLS and YYNGEE. The V segment lost 2 bases and the J segment 4 bases; nucleotides outside the gene matches: 5. The DNA for the CDR3 is TGTGCCAGCAGCGTGACTAGCACCGGAGAGACCCAGTACTTC. Its translation: CASSVTSTGETQYF.

This clone was recorded once. V and J are TRBV29-1 and TRBJ1-4, with 7 bases that match TRBD1. The CDR3 is 13 amino acids. Trimming removed 5 bases from V and 5 bases from J; junction bases left unmatched: 5. CDR1 SQVTM and CDR2 ANQGSEA come from the germline V gene. The CDR3 reads CSVLTGINEKLFF. CDR3 bases: TGCAGCGTTTTGACAGGGATCAATGAAAAACTGTTTTTT.